This passage covers 2 T cell receptor beta chains from one sample sequenced in a study of human T cells and chemical hapten exposure. MiXCR, applied by TCRdb to the RACE reads, yields one record per CDR3 protein. The profile shows about 360,000 distinct CDR3 sequences, approximately 5% of them singletons. Time point of the sample: patch test 1, 2 weeks after DPC sensitization. Specified treatment: therapeutic diphenylcyclopropenone sensitization with weekly scalp DPC. Sequenced here: whole blood, sampled in connection with sensitization to the hapten diphenylcyclopropenone (DPC). These receptor sequences come from a woman between 50 and 59 years old with alopecia areata. Some clones in this sample may be carry-over from other donors' samples.

This clonotype has a count of ten or more. This sequence joins TRBV4-1 and TRBJ1-4; 7 bases line up with TRBD1. The germline gives CDR1 MGHRA, CDR2 YSYEKL. CDR3 length equals 16 residues. V shed 0 bases and J 3 bases; nucleotides not matched to a gene: 4. CDR3: CASSQDHQGANEKLFF. The CDR3 nucleotides read TGCGCCAGCAGCCAAGATCATCAGGGGGCTAATGAAAAACTGTTTTTT.

The rearrangement joins TRBV2 to TRBJ1-1; 9 positions agree with TRBD1. The CDR3 runs to 14 residues. Germline lookup yields CDR1 SNHLY and CDR2 FYNNEI. V was clipped by 5 bases and J by 5 bases; unmatched bases: 6. CDR3 residues: CASSSQGARTEAFF. The CDR3 nucleotides are TGTGCCAGCAGTTCACAGGGGGCGAGGACTGAAGCTTTCTTT.